One and the same sample provided the 16 T cell receptor beta chains below, sequenced in a study of blood T cell repertoires in COVID-19. Repertoires were generated with immunoSEQ multiplex PCR, while TCRdb's copy carries only in-frame clones and drops some. The sample includes some 98,000 clones, roughly 82% seen only once; the top ten take around 25%. The sequencing input was peripheral blood. These receptors came from a man between 60 and 75 years old with acute or convalescent COVID-19.

This clone was found a few times. V usage is TRBV6-5 and J usage is TRBJ2-7; D remains unclear. Germline V lookup: CDR1 MNHEY, CDR2 SVGAGI. The V end was cut by 6 bases, the J end by 6 bases, with 15 bases between. The CDR3 contains 13 residues. The CDR3, as DNA: TGTGCCAGCAGCTACAGCCTTTCGGGCGAGCAGTACGTC. It encodes CASSYSLSGEQYV.

The gene calls are TRBV5-1 and TRBJ2-2; 9 positions agree with TRBD1. The ends lost 6 bases at V and 1 base at J; junction bases unmatched: 7. Germline V lookup: CDR1 SGHRS, CDR2 YFSETQ. The CDR3 spans 16 residues. The CDR3, as DNA: TGCGCCAGCATGGGTTCGGACAGGGGGAACACCGGGGAGCTGTTTTTT. It translates to CASMGSDRGNTGELFF.

The chain employs TRBV28 and TRBJ2-6, with D tentatively TRBD1 (5 bases). V dropped 7 bases and J dropped 2 bases, with 12 bases sitting between them. The CDR3 consists of 15 residues. Germline loops: CDR1 MDHEN, CDR2 SYDVKM. This CDR3 is CASNTQGTGANVLTF. The DNA of the CDR3 is TGTGCCAGCAACACCCAGGGAACTGGGGCCAACGTCCTGACTTTC.

The chain carries TRBV7-2 and TRBJ2-3; TRBD2 agrees at 10 bases. Trimming took 4 bases from V and 6 from J; bases not matched to a gene: 7. The germline V gene encodes CDR1 SGHTA and CDR2 FQGNSA. CDR3 length: 15 amino acids. The CDR3 here is CASSYTPGLADTQYF. The DNA for the CDR3 is TGTGCCAGCAGCTACACTCCGGGACTAGCGGATACGCAGTATTTT.

The chain has TRBV19 and TRBJ1-4, with D possibly TRBD1 on 6 matching bases. CDR1 LNHDA and CDR2 SQIVND come from the germline V gene (reference sequence). The CDR3 has 19 residues. The V gene lost 4 bases and the J gene lost 0 bases, with 21 bases spanning the gap. The CDR3 DNA reads TGTGCCAGTAGTACGGACAGAACGACTTTTACTGCAACTAATGAAAAACTGTTTTTT. Translation: CASSTDRTTFTATNEKLFF.

In this sample, this clone turned up a few times. The J gene is TRBJ2-1, the V gene TRBV5-5, with 10 bases matching TRBD1. The CDR3 contains 15 residues. From germline, CDR1 is SGHKS and CDR2 YYEKEE (reference sequence). V gave up 2 bases and J gave up 7 bases; unmatched junction bases: 6. The DNA for the CDR3 is TGTGCCAGCAGCTTTGGGGACAGGGGTTTAAATGAGCAGTTCTTC. Translation gives CASSFGDRGLNEQFF.

The rearrangement uses TRBV6-5 and TRBJ2-5; 9 nucleotides agree with TRBD2. The germline V gene encodes CDR1 MNHEY and CDR2 SVGAGI. V gave up 2 bases and J gave up 5 bases; unmatched junction bases: 9. This CDR3 is 16 amino acids long. CDR3 sequence: CASSYRWRGGPETQYF. The DNA of the CDR3 is TGTGCCAGCAGTTACAGGTGGCGGGGGGGCCCCGAGACCCAGTACTTC.

J is TRBJ1-1 and V is TRBV6-5; 7 bases agree with TRBD1. CDR1 and CDR2 from the germline V gene are MNHEY and SVGAGI. The CDR3 consists of 15 residues. V gave up 2 bases and J gave up 1 base; unmatched junction bases: 4. As DNA, the CDR3 is TGTGCCAGCAGTTACGGCTACAGGGGGAACACTGAAGCTTTCTTT. This translates into CASSYGYRGNTEAFF.

This chain joins TRBV5-1 and TRBJ2-3; a weak D match, TRBD1 (5 bases). This CDR3 has 16 residues. V shed 0 bases and J shed 4 bases, with 15 bases lying between them. Germline CDR1 and CDR2: SGHRS and YFSETQ. The CDR3 sequence is CASSLGRESSSDTQYF. The DNA for the CDR3 is TGCGCCAGCAGCTTGGGCAGGGAATCTTCATCAGATACGCAGTATTTT.

Only one count was recorded for this clone. The chain links TRBV28 to TRBJ2-1; perhaps TRBD2 as D (5 bases). This CDR3 has 15 amino acids. Trimming pared 3 bases from V and 6 bases from J, leaving 15 bases between. The germline gives CDR1 MDHEN, CDR2 SYDVKM. CDR3 in DNA: TGTGCCAGCAGTTTGAGGGTAAGGGCATCCAATGAGCAGTTCTTC. Residues: CASSLRVRASNEQFF. Using reference TRBV28 and TRBJ2-1 for the parts outside the CDR3, the full variable domain is DVKVTQSSRYLVKRTGEKVFLECVQDMDHENMFWYRQDPGLGLRLIYFSYDVKMKEKGDIPEGYSVSREKKERFSLILESASTNQTSMYLCASSLRVRASNEQFFGPGTRLTVL.

The V call is TRBV7-9, the J call TRBJ2-3; 9 bases fit TRBD1. CDR1 is SEHNR, CDR2 FQNEAQ, per germline (reference sequence). Losses at the gene ends were 7 bases for V and 5 bases for J; bases not matched to a gene: 10. The CDR3 runs to 15 residues. This chain's CDR3 is CASTQRTGEKDTQYF. The CDR3 DNA sequence: TGTGCCAGCACCCAGCGGACAGGGGAGAAAGATACGCAGTATTTT. Full variable domain (rest looked up from reference TRBV7-9 and TRBJ2-3): DTGVSQNPRHKITKRGQNVTFRCDPISEHNRLYWYRQTLGQGPEFLTYFQNEAQLEKSRLLSDRFSAERPKGSFSTLEIQRTEQGDSAMYLCASTQRTGEKDTQYFGPGTRLTVL.

The chain recombines TRBV11-2 with TRBJ2-3; 7 bases fit TRBD1. The CDR3 length is 15 residues. From germline, CDR1 is SGHAT and CDR2 FQNNGV. V shed 1 base, J shed 2 bases, and the junction held 3 bases outside the gene matches. The CDR3 coding sequence is TGTGCCAGCAGCTTAGCGGGACAGACCACAGATACGCAGTATTTT. Amino acid sequence: CASSLAGQTTDTQYF.

This clone has a single count. The chain uses TRBV7-2 and TRBJ1-5; D is undetermined. The CDR3 loop spans 15 amino acids. Germline CDR1 reads SGHTA; CDR2 reads FQGNSA. Trimming pared 2 bases from V and 8 bases from J, leaving 16 bases between. The CDR3 DNA reads TGTGCCAGCAGCTTAAGCGGCCCAACTTTCGAGCCCCAGCATTTT. It is translated as CASSLSGPTFEPQHF.

The chain carries TRBV6-5 and TRBJ2-1; D remains unclear. The V gene lost 2 bases and the J gene lost 4 bases, with 9 bases spanning the gap. This CDR3 spans 14 amino acids. Per the germline V gene, CDR1 is MNHEY and CDR2 is SVGAGI. The CDR3 protein is CASSYAPRYNEQFF. CDR3 sequence (DNA): TGTGCCAGCAGTTACGCTCCGCGTTACAATGAGCAGTTCTTC.

The genes are TRBV5-8 and TRBJ2-5; TRBD1 matches at 9 bases. The germline CDR1 and CDR2 sequences are SGHTS and YDEGEE. The CDR3 extends over 13 amino acids. The V and J ends lost 6 bases and 5 bases, in that order; junction bases with no gene match: 5. CDR3 nucleotides: TGTGCCAGCACCTGGGACAGGGAGGAGACCCAGTACTTC. Protein sequence: CASTWDREETQYF.

V and J are TRBV5-1 and TRBJ1-4, with D possibly being TRBD1 (5 bases). Germline CDR1 and CDR2: SGHRS and YFSETQ. V lost 0 bases and J 10 bases, leaving 19 bases between the germline ends. The CDR3 extends over 16 amino acids. The CDR3 sequence: CASSLVQGEADSKLFF. DNA for the CDR3: TGCGCCAGCAGCTTGGTCCAAGGGGAGGCTGATTCAAAACTGTTTTTT.